The 31 T cell receptor beta chains presented below share a single source sample, sequenced in a study of blood T cell repertoires in COVID-19. Profiled with immunoSEQ multiplex PCR; TCRdb holds only in-frame clones, not every one. The table records more than 70,000 clones, 70% to 90% of them present only once. The sequenced material came from peripheral blood. The receptors were gathered from a woman older than 75 in a cohort sampled during active or convalescent COVID-19.

The chain recombines TRBV24-1 with TRBJ2-3; 10 bases line up with TRBD2. J gave up 8 bases and V 7 bases, and 26 bases lay outside the gene matches. In germline, CDR1 is KGHDR, CDR2 SFDVKD. CDR3 length equals 20 residues. The CDR3 is CATSNKRGSGLAGVAGTQYF. CDR3 sequence (DNA): TGTGCCACCAGCAATAAGAGGGGTTCGGGGCTAGCGGGAGTTGCGGGTACGCAGTATTTT.

The chain carries TRBV29-1 and TRBJ1-1; TRBD1 aligns across 7 bases. The CDR3 consists of 16 residues. The J segment lost 4 bases and the V segment lost 5 bases, leaving 16 bases of the junction unmatched. Germline CDR1 reads SQVTM; CDR2 reads ANQGSEA. The CDR3 DNA reads as TGCAGCGTTATGTCCCGGGACAGCCTCAAGGGCACTGAAGCTTTCTTT. As protein: CSVMSRDSLKGTEAFF.

The chain joins TRBV24-1 to TRBJ2-2, with a weak D call TRBD2 (6 bases). The CDR3 runs to 16 residues. Germline V gives CDR1 KGHDR, CDR2 SFDVKD. V lost 5 bases, J lost 6 bases, and 18 bases lay in between. The CDR3 here is CATSASGGGLSGELFF. The DNA of the CDR3 is TGTGCCACCAGTGCTTCCGGGGGTGGGCTCTCCGGGGAGCTGTTTTTT.

The gene calls are TRBV5-1 and TRBJ2-5; D is ambiguous. V lost 4 bases and J lost 5, with 15 bases in between. Germline V CDR1 and CDR2: SGHRS, YFSETQ. The CDR3 length is 14 residues. CDR3 loop: CASSTTGFFETQYF. The CDR3 DNA is TGCGCCAGCAGCACGACGGGTTTCTTTGAGACCCAGTACTTC. The full variable domain, completed using reference TRBV5-1 and TRBJ2-5, is KAGVTQTPRYLIKTRGQQVTLSCSPISGHRSVSWYQQTPGQGLQFLFEYFSETQRNKGNFPGRFSGRQFSNSRSEMNVSTLELGDSALYLCASSTTGFFETQYFGPGTRLLVL.

This chain links TRBV28 with TRBJ2-1, with D perhaps matching TRBD2 (6 bases). The CDR3 consists of 13 residues. The V gene lost 7 bases and the J gene lost 4 bases, with 11 bases spanning the gap. CDR1 and CDR2 (germline): MDHEN, SYDVKM. CDR3 loop: CASIAGRYNEQFF. The DNA for the CDR3 is TGTGCCAGCATTGCGGGGAGATACAATGAGCAGTTCTTC.

The chain is built from TRBV5-1 and TRBJ2-7, with 8 bases identical to TRBD2. The CDR3 extends over 14 amino acids. With V trimmed by 5 bases and J by 9 bases, 13 bases remained unmatched. Germline CDR1 SGHRS, CDR2 YFSETQ. Written as DNA, the CDR3 is TGCGCCAGCAGAGGTGGAGCGGGAGTAGAGGGGCAGTACTTC. It codes for CASRGGAGVEGQYF.

The genes are TRBV9 and TRBJ2-5; 9 bases fit TRBD2. The germline gives CDR1 SGDLS, CDR2 YYNGEE. The CDR3 sequence is 18 residues long. The V and J ends lost 1 base and 5 bases, in that order; junction bases with no gene match: 15. The CDR3 DNA reads as TGTGCCAGCAGCGTAAAGGGGTCTAGCGGGACGACAGAGGAGACCCAGTACTTC. Translating it yields CASSVKGSSGTTEETQYF.

The chain couples TRBV24-1 to TRBJ2-3, with 7 bases aligning to TRBD2. Germline loops: CDR1 KGHDR, CDR2 SFDVKD. There are 18 residues in the CDR3. After removal of 4 bases from V and 0 bases from J, the junction contained 12 bases not matched to a gene. The CDR3 loop reads CATSDSRASGPSTDTQYF. CDR3 nucleotides: TGTGCCACCAGTGACTCCCGAGCTAGCGGCCCTAGCACAGATACGCAGTATTTT.

This clone occurred a few times. The chain combines TRBV29-1 with TRBJ1-1, with D possibly TRBD1 on 5 matching bases. V was trimmed by 2 bases and J by 11 bases, leaving 27 bases between them. The CDR3 sequence is 16 residues long. The germline gives CDR1 SQVTM, CDR2 ANQGSEA. The CDR3 bases are TGCAGCGTTGAATCCCTCTTCTCAGGGCCGGGGGATGCGGCTTTCTTT. Amino acids: CSVESLFSGPGDAAFF. Combining the CDR3 with reference TRBV29-1 and TRBJ1-1 gives the whole variable domain SAVISQKPSRDICQRGTSLTIQCQVDSQVTMMFWYRQQPGQSLTLIATANQGSEATYESGFVIDKFPISRPNLTFSTLTVSNMSPEDSSIYLCSVESLFSGPGDAAFFGQGTRLTVV.

This sequence joins TRBV29-1 and TRBJ1-2, with 8 bases that match TRBD1. From germline, CDR1 is SQVTM and CDR2 ANQGSEA. Trimming removed 6 bases from V and 4 bases from J; junction bases left unmatched: 7. The CDR3 is 13 residues long. This chain's CDR3 is CSVTGGMGYGYTF. The CDR3 DNA reads as TGCAGCGTCACAGGGGGAATGGGCTATGGCTACACCTTC.

This chain links TRBV27 with TRBJ1-4, with D possibly being TRBD1 (5 bases). V lost 2 bases, J lost 8 bases, and 15 bases lay in between. The CDR3 is 15 residues long. Germline V gene lookup returns CDR1 MNHEY and CDR2 SMNVEV (reference sequence). The DNA for the CDR3 is TGTGCCAGCAGTTTAGGAGGGGAGCCGGGGGAAAAACTGTTTTTT. Its translation is CASSLGGEPGEKLFF.

The rearrangement joins TRBV6-5 to TRBJ1-4; D not resolved. The CDR3 covers 16 residues. Trimming took 4 bases from V and 7 from J, leaving 19 bases between them. The V gene's germline CDR1 is MNHEY and CDR2 SVGAGI. The CDR3 DNA sequence: TGTGCCAGCAGTTCTCCTAGACGGCCTGAGGGTGAAAAACTGTTTTTT. This encodes CASSSPRRPEGEKLFF.

The CDR3 loop is CASSFAGEGGYTF. For the CDR3, the DNA is TGTGCCAGCAGTTTCGCGGGGGAAGGTGGCTACACCTTC. The chain employs TRBV28 and TRBJ1-2; possibly TRBD1 for D (5 bases). CDR1 and CDR2 from the germline V gene are MDHEN and SYDVKM. Trimming took 3 bases from V and 7 from J, leaving 12 bases between them. This CDR3 contains 13 residues.

This clone was detected only once. The J gene is TRBJ1-2, the V gene TRBV12-3 or TRBV12-4, with TRBD1 identical over 7 bases. The CDR3 runs to 13 residues. V was clipped by 5 bases and J by 2 bases; unmatched bases: 2. CDR3 in amino acids: CASSVGQNYGYTF. The CDR3 bases are TGTGCCAGCAGTGTGGGACAGAACTATGGCTACACCTTC.

CDR3 amino acids: CASSLAGGMETQYF. DNA for the CDR3: TGCGCCAGCAGCTTAGCGGGAGGAATGGAGACCCAGTACTTC. The chain is built from TRBV5-1 and TRBJ2-5; 9 nucleotides agree with TRBD2. CDR1 is SGHRS and CDR2 is YFSETQ in the germline V gene. V trimming: 2 bases; J trimming: 5 bases; junction bases outside the gene matches: 4. This CDR3 has 14 residues.

The genes are TRBV15 and TRBJ1-5; unclear D gene. Trimming pared 0 bases from V and 6 bases from J, leaving 6 bases between. Germline loops: CDR1 LNHNV, CDR2 YYDKDF (reference sequence). CDR3 length: 13 residues. CDR3 sequence reads: CATSRDRFQPQHF. The CDR3 DNA reads as TGTGCCACCAGCAGAGACCGGTTTCAGCCCCAGCATTTT.

The genes are TRBV2 and TRBJ2-3; 12 bases are a match to TRBD1. The J segment lost 6 bases and the V segment lost 6 bases, leaving 4 bases of the junction unmatched. In germline, CDR1 is SNHLY, CDR2 FYNNEI. The CDR3 loop spans 14 amino acids. The CDR3 loop reads CASRGQGARDTQYF. In nucleotides, the CDR3 is TGTGCCAGCAGGGGACAGGGGGCAAGGGATACGCAGTATTTT.

The rearrangement links TRBV7-9 to TRBJ2-2; the match to TRBD2 covers 14 bases. V gave up 5 bases and J gave up 7 bases; unmatched junction bases: 6. The germline CDR1 and CDR2 sequences are SEHNR and FQNEAQ (reference sequence). The CDR3 totals 16 residues. The CDR3 region has the DNA TGTGCCAGCAGCCAGGGGACTAGCGGGAGTGTCGGGGAGCTGTTTTTT. It encodes CASSQGTSGSVGELFF.

The rearrangement uses TRBV10-3 and TRBJ1-2; 7 positions agree with TRBD1. Trimming removed 2 bases from V and 3 bases from J; junction bases left unmatched: 0. The CDR3 extends over 13 amino acids. Germline V lookup: CDR1 ENHRY, CDR2 SYGVKD. CDR3 DNA sequence: TGTGCCATCAGTGAGCAGGGGGACTATGGCTACACCTTC. Encoded protein: CAISEQGDYGYTF.

This chain joins TRBV5-8 and TRBJ1-2; D gene uncertain. V was shortened by 9 bases and J by 5 bases, with 20 bases between the two germline ends. There are 14 residues in the CDR3. Germline V gene sequence: CDR1 SGHTS, CDR2 YDEGEE. The CDR3 region has the DNA TGTGCCACCACAAGTCTGAGGTCCACGTATGGCTACACCTTC. It translates to CATTSLRSTYGYTF.

The chain uses TRBV12-3 or TRBV12-4 and TRBJ1-2; D gene unclear. This CDR3 has 12 amino acids. Trimming cost V 3 bases and J 7 bases, with 9 bases left between them. The CDR3 reads CASSFRRVGYTF. DNA of the CDR3: TGTGCCAGCAGTTTTCGCCGGGTTGGCTACACCTTC.

This clone appeared once. This sequence joins TRBV18 and TRBJ2-7; 13 nucleotides line up with TRBD2. Germline-derived CDR1 and CDR2 are KGHSH and LQKENI. V was pared by 1 base and J by 6 bases, with 3 bases of the junction left unmatched. The CDR3 extends over 15 amino acids. The CDR3 spells CASSPQRTSGSEQYF. The CDR3 bases are TGTGCCAGCTCACCACAAAGGACTAGCGGGAGCGAGCAGTACTTC.

The chain employs TRBV3-1 (or the pseudogene TRBV3-2) and TRBJ1-1; D remains unclear. Germline V gives CDR1 LGHDT, CDR2 YNNKEL (reference sequence). Between the trimmed V and J ends, which lost 2 bases and 1 base, there was a span of 8 bases. CDR3 length: 14 amino acids. The CDR3 DNA reads TGTGCCAGCAGCCAATGGGGAGGGAACACTGAAGCTTTCTTT. Its translation is CASSQWGGNTEAFF.

The V gene is TRBV9, the J gene TRBJ2-1; tentative D call: TRBD2 (6 bases). V was pared by 3 bases and J by 4 bases, with 14 bases between. This CDR3 has 15 amino acids. Looked up from germline, CDR1 is SGDLS and CDR2 is YYNGEE. CDR3 sequence reads: CASSARRETYNEQFF. CDR3 nucleotide sequence: TGTGCCAGCAGCGCGCGGAGGGAAACATACAATGAGCAGTTCTTC.

The chain employs TRBV5-1 and TRBJ2-3, with 9 bases aligning to TRBD1. The germline V gene has CDR1 SGHRS and CDR2 YFSETQ. V lost 7 bases to trimming and J lost 2 bases; unmatched junction nucleotides: 2. There are 13 residues in the CDR3. The CDR3 coding sequence is TGCGCCAGCGGGACAGGGTTCACAGATACGCAGTATTTT. Protein: CASGTGFTDTQYF.

This chain uses TRBV7-3 with TRBJ2-1; 9 bases are a match to TRBD2. The CDR3 has 15 residues. The V gene end was trimmed by 5 bases and the J gene end by 6 bases; junction bases not matched to a gene: 8. The V gene's germline CDR1 is SGHTA and CDR2 FQGTGA. In nucleotides, the CDR3 is TGTGCCAGCAGCCGCGGGCTAGCGGGGCTCAATGAGCAGTTCTTC. Its translation: CASSRGLAGLNEQFF.

This chain joins TRBV6-1 and TRBJ2-1, with TRBD2 identical over 10 bases. This CDR3 comprises 17 residues. CDR1 is MNHNS, CDR2 SASEGT, per germline. Germline trimming cut 4 bases from V and 6 bases from J; bases unmatched to any gene: 12. CDR3 residues: CASSARGAGGYGNEQFF. The CDR3 coding sequence is TGTGCCAGCAGTGCCAGGGGAGCGGGAGGGTATGGCAATGAGCAGTTCTTC.

The V and J genes are TRBV11-3 and TRBJ1-1; D not certain. Deletions cut 5 bases from V and 2 bases from J, with 18 bases between. CDR1 is SGHNT, CDR2 YENEEA, per germline. This CDR3 region has 16 residues. The CDR3 nucleotides are TGTGCCAGCAGCCTAGGATGGGAGGTCGGAAACACTGAAGCTTTCTTT. This gives the protein CASSLGWEVGNTEAFF.

This clone has just one count. The gene calls are TRBV5-4 and TRBJ2-3; 9 bases line up with TRBD2. Germline lookup yields CDR1 SGHNT and CDR2 YYREEE (reference sequence). V lost 4 bases and J lost 4; bases outside the gene matches: 7. The length of the CDR3 is 15 residues. DNA of the CDR3: TGTGCCAGCAGCCCAGCGGGAGGTCGTTCAGATACGCAGTATTTT. This codes for CASSPAGGRSDTQYF.

This chain joins TRBV28 and TRBJ2-1; tentative D call: TRBD2 (5 bases). Trimming shortened V by 6 bases and J by 8 bases, and 20 bases separated the two germline ends. Germline V lookup: CDR1 MDHEN, CDR2 SYDVKM. The CDR3 totals 15 residues. The CDR3 region is CASRAEGSNGHEQFF. In DNA, the CDR3 is TGTGCCAGCAGGGCCGAGGGCTCCAATGGCCATGAGCAGTTCTTC.

The rearrangement joins TRBV6-5 to TRBJ2-1; 9 bases fit TRBD2. The V segment lost 5 bases and the J segment 6 bases; nucleotides outside the gene matches: 8. The germline V gene encodes CDR1 MNHEY and CDR2 SVGAGI. This CDR3 region has 15 residues. The CDR3 nucleotides are TGTGCCAGCAGTCCCCTAGCGGGATTAAGCAATGAGCAGTTCTTC. Its protein is CASSPLAGLSNEQFF.